Listed below are T cell receptor beta chains from one sample, sequenced in a study of regulatory dendritic cells for organ transplantation. Using immunoSEQ multiplex PCR, the repertoire was profiled, and TCRdb retains in-frame clones only, with some absent. The data show about 21,000 clones, roughly 87% seen once. Their antigens remain unidentified. The sample taken for sequencing was naive CD4+ T cells from blood cultured with dendritic cells. Receptors originate from a human donor in good health. Each CDR3 is given with its conserved first and last residue. The D gene is left open where the match is weak. A clone size is listed for some rows: how often the clone was seen (once, few, many), or a class if it is expanded.

clone size: .; D gene: TRBD2; V gene: TRBV29-1; CDR3 length: 14; J gene: TRBJ2-3; CDR3 protein: CSVETGTSGRSQYF; CDR3 DNA: TGCAGCGTTGAGACCGGGACTAGCGGGAGGTCGCAGTATTTT
clone size: .; D gene: TRBD2; V gene: TRBV5-1; CDR3 length: 14; J gene: TRBJ2-1; CDR3 protein: CASSVGAGAPEQFF; CDR3 DNA: TGCGCCAGCAGCGTCGGGGCGGGAGCGCCTGAGCAGTTCTTC
clone size: .; D gene: .; V gene: TRBV7-9; CDR3 length: 15; J gene: TRBJ1-1; CDR3 protein: CASSLNPTGNTEAFF; CDR3 DNA: TGTGCCAGCAGCTTAAATCCAACAGGGAACACTGAAGCTTTCTTT
clone size: .; D gene: TRBD1; V gene: TRBV7-2; CDR3 length: 14; J gene: TRBJ2-1; CDR3 protein: CASSVRQGAVEQFF; CDR3 DNA: TGTGCCAGCAGCGTCCGACAGGGGGCGGTTGAGCAGTTCTTC
clone size: .; D gene: .; V gene: TRBV7-2; CDR3 length: 13; J gene: TRBJ2-3; CDR3 protein: CASSLGPTSTQYF; CDR3 DNA: TGTGCCAGCAGCTTGGGGCCGACTAGTACGCAGTATTTT
clone size: .; D gene: TRBD1; V gene: TRBV28; CDR3 length: 14; J gene: TRBJ2-7; CDR3 protein: CASRDRGPTYEQYF; CDR3 DNA: TGTGCCAGCAGAGACAGGGGTCCAACCTACGAGCAGTACTTC
clone size: .; D gene: .; V gene: TRBV20-1; CDR3 length: 10; J gene: TRBJ1-4; CDR3 protein: CSATSEKLFF; CDR3 DNA: TGCAGTGCTACCTCCGAAAAACTGTTTTTT
clone size: .; D gene: TRBD2; V gene: TRBV11-3; CDR3 length: 15; J gene: TRBJ2-3; CDR3 protein: CASSQGTSGTDTQYF; CDR3 DNA: TGTGCCAGCAGCCAAGGGACTAGCGGCACAGATACGCAGTATTTT
clone size: .; D gene: .; V gene: TRBV11-2; CDR3 length: 14; J gene: TRBJ1-2; CDR3 protein: CASSRNRVTYGYTF; CDR3 DNA: TGTGCCAGCAGCCGAAACAGGGTCACCTATGGCTACACCTTC
clone size: .; D gene: .; V gene: TRBV19; CDR3 length: 16; J gene: TRBJ1-1; CDR3 protein: CASRPQGYLMNTEAFF; CDR3 DNA: TGTGCCAGTAGACCTCAGGGTTATCTCATGAACACTGAAGCTTTCTTT
clone size: .; D gene: .; V gene: TRBV7-2; CDR3 length: 13; J gene: TRBJ2-1; CDR3 protein: CASSLDRYNEQFF; CDR3 DNA: TGTGCCAGCAGCTTAGATCGCTACAATGAGCAGTTCTTC
clone size: once; D gene: .; V gene: TRBV5-1; CDR3 length: 17; J gene: TRBJ2-3; CDR3 protein: CASSLNPGQSRADTQYF; CDR3 DNA: TGCGCCAGCAGCTTGAACCCAGGCCAATCTAGGGCAGATACGCAGTATTTT
clone size: once; D gene: .; V gene: TRBV2; CDR3 length: 15; J gene: TRBJ1-5; CDR3 protein: CASSNWDRSNQPQHF; CDR3 DNA: TGTGCCAGCAGTAACTGGGACCGTAGCAATCAGCCCCAGCATTTT
clone size: once; D gene: .; V gene: TRBV28; CDR3 length: 14; J gene: TRBJ1-1; CDR3 protein: CASSFGGTNTEAFF; CDR3 DNA: TGTGCCAGCAGTTTTGGGGGAACGAACACTGAAGCTTTCTTT
clone size: .; D gene: .; V gene: TRBV28; CDR3 length: 16; J gene: TRBJ1-3; CDR3 protein: CASNSGGHYSGNTIYF; CDR3 DNA: TGTGCCAGCAACTCGGGTGGGCACTACTCTGGAAACACCATATATTTT
clone size: .; D gene: .; V gene: TRBV2; CDR3 length: 15; J gene: TRBJ2-6; CDR3 protein: CASKVLAAGANVLTF; CDR3 DNA: TGTGCCAGCAAGGTTTTAGCCGCTGGGGCCAACGTCCTGACTTTC
clone size: .; D gene: TRBD1; V gene: TRBV30; CDR3 length: 14; J gene: TRBJ2-3; CDR3 protein: CAWRDRGVTDTQYF; CDR3 DNA: TGTGCCTGGAGAGACAGGGGCGTCACAGATACGCAGTATTTT
clone size: .; D gene: .; V gene: TRBV5-4; CDR3 length: 17; J gene: TRBJ1-2; CDR3 protein: CASSPRGGSSTNYGYTF; CDR3 DNA: TGTGCCAGCAGCCCGAGGGGGGGATCGTCGACTAACTATGGCTACACCTTC
clone size: few; D gene: .; V gene: TRBV6-5; CDR3 length: 12; J gene: TRBJ1-2; CDR3 protein: CASRGPYYGYTF; CDR3 DNA: TGTGCCAGCAGGGGACCGTACTATGGCTACACCTTC
clone size: .; D gene: .; V gene: TRBV28; CDR3 length: 17; J gene: TRBJ1-1; CDR3 protein: CASTLAPGGGPLDEAFF; CDR3 DNA: TGTGCCAGCACCCTGGCCCCAGGTGGGGGGCCGTTGGATGAAGCTTTCTTT
clone size: .; D gene: TRBD1; V gene: TRBV19; CDR3 length: 15; J gene: TRBJ1-2; CDR3 protein: CASSLQGGSGYGYTF; CDR3 DNA: TGTGCAAGTAGCCTACAGGGGGGAAGCGGCTATGGCTACACCTTC
clone size: .; D gene: .; V gene: TRBV4-2; CDR3 length: 13; J gene: TRBJ1-1; CDR3 protein: CASSREGDTEAFF; CDR3 DNA: TGTGCCAGCAGCCGGGAGGGCGACACTGAAGCTTTCTTT
clone size: once; D gene: .; V gene: TRBV2; CDR3 length: 13; J gene: TRBJ1-5; CDR3 protein: CASNQQINQPQHF; CDR3 DNA: TGTGCCAGCAACCAACAGATCAATCAGCCCCAGCATTTT
clone size: .; D gene: .; V gene: TRBV5-1; CDR3 length: 15; J gene: TRBJ1-3; CDR3 protein: CASSLAQYSGNTIYF; CDR3 DNA: TGCGCCAGCAGCTTGGCCCAATACTCTGGAAACACCATATATTTT
clone size: .; D gene: .; V gene: TRBV6-1; CDR3 length: 11; J gene: TRBJ1-2; CDR3 protein: CASSSSGGYTF; CDR3 DNA: TGTGCCAGCAGTTCCTCGGGGGGCTACACCTTC
clone size: .; D gene: TRBD1; V gene: TRBV18; CDR3 length: 18; J gene: TRBJ2-7; CDR3 protein: CASSPIPLNRGFSYEQYF; CDR3 DNA: TGTGCCAGCTCACCTATCCCCCTAAACAGGGGCTTCTCCTACGAGCAGTACTTC
clone size: .; D gene: TRBD2; V gene: TRBV7-3; CDR3 length: 15; J gene: TRBJ2-5; CDR3 protein: CASSRSGGFAETQYF; CDR3 DNA: TGTGCCAGCAGCCGGAGCGGGGGCTTTGCGGAGACCCAGTACTTC
clone size: .; D gene: .; V gene: TRBV19; CDR3 length: 12; J gene: TRBJ1-1; CDR3 protein: CASSWDRSEAFF; CDR3 DNA: TGTGCCAGTAGTTGGGACCGCTCTGAAGCTTTCTTT
clone size: .; D gene: .; V gene: TRBV18; CDR3 length: 13; J gene: TRBJ1-4; CDR3 protein: CASSLGSNEKLFF; CDR3 DNA: TGTGCCAGTTCCCTGGGTTCCAATGAAAAACTGTTTTTT
clone size: once; D gene: .; V gene: TRBV7-2; CDR3 length: 15; J gene: TRBJ2-7; CDR3 protein: CASSLSYGGTYEQYF; CDR3 DNA: TGTGCCAGCAGCTTATCTTACGGCGGTACCTACGAGCAGTACTTC
clone size: .; D gene: .; V gene: TRBV6-6; CDR3 length: 15; J gene: TRBJ1-1; CDR3 protein: CASSYAGIRDTEAFF; CDR3 DNA: TGTGCCAGCAGTTACGCAGGGATTAGGGACACTGAAGCTTTCTTT
clone size: .; D gene: TRBD1; V gene: TRBV6-5; CDR3 length: 14; J gene: TRBJ1-1; CDR3 protein: CASSQDRGYTEAFF; CDR3 DNA: TGTGCCAGCAGTCAAGACAGGGGGTACACTGAAGCTTTCTTT
clone size: few; D gene: .; V gene: TRBV28; CDR3 length: 11; J gene: TRBJ2-7; CDR3 protein: CASSSRYEQYF; CDR3 DNA: TGTGCCAGCAGTAGCCGTTACGAGCAGTACTTC
clone size: .; D gene: TRBD2; V gene: TRBV19; CDR3 length: 17; J gene: TRBJ2-6; CDR3 protein: CASSIKGLSSGANVLTF; CDR3 DNA: TGTGCCAGTAGTATTAAGGGACTAAGCTCTGGGGCCAACGTCCTGACTTTC
clone size: .; D gene: .; V gene: TRBV7-3; CDR3 length: 16; J gene: TRBJ1-1; CDR3 protein: CASSFGRRQLNTEAFF; CDR3 DNA: TGTGCCAGCAGCTTCGGGCGAAGACAGTTGAACACTGAAGCTTTCTTT
clone size: .; D gene: .; V gene: TRBV9; CDR3 length: 15; J gene: TRBJ2-7; CDR3 protein: CASSVALGTSYEQYF; CDR3 DNA: TGTGCCAGCAGCGTAGCTTTGGGGACCTCCTACGAGCAGTACTTC
clone size: .; D gene: .; V gene: TRBV11-2; CDR3 length: 14; J gene: TRBJ1-1; CDR3 protein: CASSFGRGNTEAFF; CDR3 DNA: TGTGCCAGCAGCTTTGGCAGGGGGAACACTGAAGCTTTCTTT
clone size: .; D gene: .; V gene: TRBV19; CDR3 length: 11; J gene: TRBJ1-1; CDR3 protein: CASNRNTEAFF; CDR3 DNA: TGTGCCAGTAACAGGAACACTGAAGCTTTCTTT
clone size: .; D gene: .; V gene: TRBV5-8; CDR3 length: 14; J gene: TRBJ1-6; CDR3 protein: CASSAYFGNSPLHF; CDR3 DNA: TGTGCCAGCAGCGCCTATTTCGGTAATTCACCCCTCCACTTT
clone size: .; D gene: TRBD2; V gene: TRBV28; CDR3 length: 15; J gene: TRBJ2-7; CDR3 protein: CASSPPRTSVYEQYF; CDR3 DNA: TGTGCCAGCAGTCCCCCCAGGACTAGCGTCTACGAGCAGTACTTC
clone size: .; D gene: TRBD2; V gene: TRBV7-3; CDR3 length: 11; J gene: TRBJ2-1; CDR3 protein: CASQGGVEQFF; CDR3 DNA: TGTGCCAGCCAGGGAGGGGTCGAGCAGTTCTTC
clone size: .; D gene: .; V gene: TRBV2; CDR3 length: 14; J gene: TRBJ2-3; CDR3 protein: CASSLTGSTDTQYF; CDR3 DNA: TGTGCCAGCAGCCTCACAGGGAGCACAGATACGCAGTATTTT
clone size: .; D gene: TRBD2; V gene: TRBV7-2; CDR3 length: 17; J gene: TRBJ2-3; CDR3 protein: CASSLQTSGGHTDTQYF; CDR3 DNA: TGTGCCAGCAGCCTCCAAACTAGCGGGGGGCACACAGATACGCAGTATTTT
clone size: few; D gene: .; V gene: TRBV6-5; CDR3 length: 11; J gene: TRBJ1-6; CDR3 protein: CASRGNSPLHF; CDR3 DNA: TGTGCCAGCAGGGGTAATTCACCCCTCCACTTT
clone size: few; D gene: .; V gene: TRBV19; CDR3 length: 12; J gene: TRBJ1-5; CDR3 protein: CASTGGLQPQHF; CDR3 DNA: TGTGCCAGTACGGGCGGACTCCAGCCCCAGCATTTT
clone size: .; D gene: TRBD1; V gene: TRBV18; CDR3 length: 14; J gene: TRBJ2-7; CDR3 protein: CASSPTGGLNEQYF; CDR3 DNA: TGTGCCAGCTCACCGACAGGGGGATTAAACGAGCAGTACTTC
clone size: .; D gene: TRBD2; V gene: TRBV9; CDR3 length: 15; J gene: TRBJ2-3; CDR3 protein: CASSFSGRALDTQYF; CDR3 DNA: TGTGCCAGCAGCTTTAGCGGGAGGGCCTTGGATACGCAGTATTTT
clone size: once; D gene: .; V gene: TRBV9; CDR3 length: 14; J gene: TRBJ2-5; CDR3 protein: CASSVKAGKETQYF; CDR3 DNA: TGTGCCAGCAGCGTAAAGGCGGGAAAGGAGACCCAGTACTTC
clone size: .; D gene: TRBD2; V gene: TRBV5-1; CDR3 length: 15; J gene: TRBJ2-5; CDR3 protein: CASSFRTSGTETQYF; CDR3 DNA: TGCGCCAGCAGCTTTAGAACTAGCGGAACGGAGACCCAGTACTTC
clone size: .; D gene: .; V gene: TRBV30; CDR3 length: 12; J gene: TRBJ2-5; CDR3 protein: CAWSVYQETQYF; CDR3 DNA: TGTGCCTGGAGTGTGTACCAAGAGACCCAGTACTTC
clone size: few; D gene: TRBD2; V gene: TRBV6-1; CDR3 length: 14; J gene: TRBJ2-1; CDR3 protein: CASSTSGSVYEQFF; CDR3 DNA: TGTGCCAGCAGCACTAGCGGGAGTGTCTATGAGCAGTTCTTC
clone size: .; D gene: TRBD2; V gene: TRBV18; CDR3 length: 15; J gene: TRBJ2-1; CDR3 protein: CASSPGLAENNEQFF; CDR3 DNA: TGTGCCAGCTCACCCGGACTAGCGGAGAACAATGAGCAGTTCTTC
clone size: .; D gene: .; V gene: TRBV19; CDR3 length: 15; J gene: TRBJ2-5; CDR3 protein: CASSISGQGQETQYF; CDR3 DNA: TGTGCCAGTAGTATTTCTGGGCAGGGGCAAGAGACCCAGTACTTC
clone size: .; D gene: .; V gene: TRBV19; CDR3 length: 12; J gene: TRBJ2-7; CDR3 protein: CASSRGSYEQYF; CDR3 DNA: TGTGCCAGTAGTAGGGGCAGCTACGAGCAGTACTTC
clone size: few; D gene: .; V gene: TRBV30; CDR3 length: 11; J gene: TRBJ1-2; CDR3 protein: CAWGQGETKHF; CDR3 DNA: TGTGCCTGGGGCCAGGGAGAGACAAAACACTTC
clone size: once; D gene: TRBD2; V gene: TRBV6-5; CDR3 length: 15; J gene: TRBJ2-5; CDR3 protein: CASSRLAGIQETQYF; CDR3 DNA: TGTGCCAGCAGCCGCCTAGCGGGGATTCAAGAGACCCAGTACTTC